This is a list of T cell receptor beta chains from one sample in a study of neoadjuvant anti-PD-1 for oral cavity cancer. Repertoires were generated with immunoSEQ multiplex PCR, while TCRdb's copy carries only in-frame clones and drops some. This table has 73,000 or so clones, approximately 85% appearing once. Here the sequenced sample was PBMCs, taken after nivolumab (anti-PD-1) treatment. These receptors were obtained from a person aged 35-79 years with oral cavity squamous cell carcinoma. Each CDR3 is given with its conserved first and last residue. D genes are given only for firm matches. Only some rows state a clone size, as once, few, many or a class for expanded clones.

V	D	size	J	DNA	CDR3
TRBV10-3	NA	NA	TRBJ1-4	TGTGCCATCAGTGACCGACAGGACCCGCGGGAAAAACTGTTTTTT	CAISDRQDPREKLFF
TRBV30	TRBD1	NA	TRBJ1-5	TGTGCCTGGAGTGTCCGGGACAGAGCTAATCAGCCCCAGCATTTT	CAWSVRDRANQPQHF
TRBV7-9	NA	few	TRBJ2-5	TGTGCCAGCAGCCGACCCGACTTGGGGACCCAAGAGACCCAGTACTTC	CASSRPDLGTQETQYF
TRBV6-5	NA	medium-sized	TRBJ1-3	TGTGCCAGCAGTTCCATGGACGCCGGAAACACCATATATTTT	CASSSMDAGNTIYF
TRBV6-1	NA	NA	TRBJ2-1	TGTGCCAGCGGGCTAGGCTACAATGAGCAGTTCTTC	CASGLGYNEQFF
TRBV5-4	NA	NA	TRBJ2-1	TGTGCCAGCAGCTTAACCACTGAGCAGTTCTTC	CASSLTTEQFF
TRBV5-3	NA	NA	TRBJ2-2	TGTGCCAGACGTCAAGGGCGGACCGGGGAGCTGTTTTTT	CARRQGRTGELFF
TRBV2	NA	NA	TRBJ1-2	TGTGCCAGCAGCCTGGGGAAAACTAACTATGGCTACACCTTC	CASSLGKTNYGYTF
TRBV9	NA	NA	TRBJ2-2	TGTGCCAGCAGCGTCTTAGAAATCGACACCGGGGAGCTGTTTTTT	CASSVLEIDTGELFF
TRBV5-4	NA	once	TRBJ2-2	TGTGCCAGCAGCTTGGGGGGGCGGACCGGGGAGCTGTTTTTT	CASSLGGRTGELFF
TRBV7-2	NA	NA	TRBJ1-3	TGTGCCAGCAGCTTGGCCCCAGGGACTGGAAACACCATATATTTT	CASSLAPGTGNTIYF
TRBV5-4	NA	NA	TRBJ2-7	TGTGCCAGCAGCTCCGCAATGACTAGGGATGAGCAGTACTTC	CASSSAMTRDEQYF
TRBV7-2	TRBD2	NA	TRBJ2-1	TGTGCCAGCAGCTTATCTGCCGGGACTACCACCTACAATGAGCAGTTCTTC	CASSLSAGTTTYNEQFF
TRBV5-1	NA	NA	TRBJ2-7	TGCGCCAGCAGCTTGGCCGGGGACGAGCAGTACTTC	CASSLAGDEQYF
TRBV7-9	TRBD2	NA	TRBJ2-3	TGTGCCAGCAGCTTAGCACTAGCGGACACAGATACGCAGTATTTT	CASSLALADTDTQYF
TRBV9	NA	NA	TRBJ2-2	TGTGCCAGCAGCTTATCCCTACAGGGAGTGAGCACCGGGGAGCTGTTTTTT	CASSLSLQGVSTGELFF
TRBV11-1	NA	NA	TRBJ2-1	TGTGCCAGCAGCTTAATGCAGCAGAGCTCCTACAATGAGCAGTTCTTC	CASSLMQQSSYNEQFF
TRBV6-1	NA	NA	TRBJ2-4	TGTGCCAGCAGTGAAGGAAGGACAGCCAAAAACATTCAGTACTTC	CASSEGRTAKNIQYF
TRBV9	NA	NA	TRBJ1-3	TGTGCCAGCACCCTAATGGACACCACAGACTCTGGAAACACCATATATTTT	CASTLMDTTDSGNTIYF
TRBV5-1	NA	NA	TRBJ2-2	TGCGCCAGCAGCCGGAGCCGGGTGGAGGAGCTGTTTTTT	CASSRSRVEELFF
TRBV15	NA	NA	TRBJ2-3	TGTGCCACCAGCCCTGGGGGGCAACCAGATACGCAGTATTTT	CATSPGGQPDTQYF
TRBV29-1	TRBD2	NA	TRBJ2-5	TGCAGCGTTGAAGACATATGGGCCACAGGGTCCCAGGGGGCTAGCGGGAGAAAAGAGACCCAGTACTTC	CSVEDIWATGSQGASGRKETQYF
TRBV7-8	NA	NA	TRBJ2-3	TGTGCCAGCACCCCCGTGAGGGGGGCGCAGTATTTT	CASTPVRGAQYF
TRBV5-1	TRBD1	once	TRBJ2-7	TGCGCCAGCAGCTCATCAGGACAGGAATCCTACGAGCAGTACTTC	CASSSSGQESYEQYF
TRBV7-2	NA	NA	TRBJ2-5	TGTGCCAGCAGCTTACATCCCCTAGAGACCCAGTACTTC	CASSLHPLETQYF
TRBV29-1	NA	NA	TRBJ2-4	TGCAGCGTTAATGCCCCCGGCAAAAACATTCAGTACTTC	CSVNAPGKNIQYF
TRBV5-1	TRBD2	NA	TRBJ2-3	TGCGCCAGCAGCTTGACTACTAGCGGGAGGGACGGTTGGGCAGATACGCAGTATTTT	CASSLTTSGRDGWADTQYF
TRBV4-1	NA	few	TRBJ1-1	TGCGCCAGCAGCCCCTCCGGGACGGGGAACACTGAAGCTTTCTTT	CASSPSGTGNTEAFF
TRBV27	TRBD1	NA	TRBJ2-7	TGTGCCAGCAGCCAATCCGGGACAGGTGCCTACGAGCAGTACTTC	CASSQSGTGAYEQYF
TRBV11-2	TRBD2	NA	TRBJ2-7	TGTGCCAGCAGCTTATTACTGCAAGCGGGAGCCTCCTACGAGCAGTACTTC	CASSLLLQAGASYEQYF
TRBV5-1	NA	NA	TRBJ1-3	TGCGCCAGCAGTTCCCGACAGGACTCTGGAAACACCATATATTTT	CASSSRQDSGNTIYF
TRBV10-2	TRBD2	NA	TRBJ2-1	TGCGCCAGCAGTGCGCTAGCGGGAGGGGAGAACCACAATGAGCAGTTCTTC	CASSALAGGENHNEQFF
TRBV14	NA	NA	TRBJ1-1	TGTGCCAGCAGCCAATCGAGTGGGCCAGAAGCTTTCTTT	CASSQSSGPEAFF